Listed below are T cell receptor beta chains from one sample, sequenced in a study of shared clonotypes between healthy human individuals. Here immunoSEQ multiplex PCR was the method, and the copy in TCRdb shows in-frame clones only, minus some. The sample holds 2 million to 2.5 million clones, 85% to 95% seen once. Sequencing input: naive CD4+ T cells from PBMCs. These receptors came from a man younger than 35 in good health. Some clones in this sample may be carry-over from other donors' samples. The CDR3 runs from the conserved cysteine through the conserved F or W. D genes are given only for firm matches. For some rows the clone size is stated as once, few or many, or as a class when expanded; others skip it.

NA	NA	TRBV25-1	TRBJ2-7	TGTGCCAGCACGCCCGGGGGGCAGGGAGGAGGCGAGCAGTACTTC	CASTPGGQGGGEQYF
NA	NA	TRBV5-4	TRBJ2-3	TGTGCCAGCAGCGCAACCATCGGGAGAGGGGGAACAGATACGCAGTATTTT	CASSATIGRGGTDTQYF
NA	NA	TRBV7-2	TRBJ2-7	TGTGCCACCCGGGCTAGCCCCTACGAGCAGTACTTC	CATRASPYEQYF
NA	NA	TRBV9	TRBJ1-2	TGTGCCAGCAGCCCCCAAGGCGCAGGGGCCAGAGTCGACCTTAACTATGGCTACACCTTC	CASSPQGAGARVDLNYGYTF
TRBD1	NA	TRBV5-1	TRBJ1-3	TGCGCCAGCAGCCCCCAATGGCAGGGGGCCTCTGGAAACACCATATATTTT	CASSPQWQGASGNTIYF
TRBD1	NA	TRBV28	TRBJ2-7	TGTGCCAGCAGTCCGGGACAGGTTTGGTACTTC	CASSPGQVWYF
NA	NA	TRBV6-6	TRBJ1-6	TGTGCCAGCACCGGACAGAATTCACCCCTCCACTTT	CASTGQNSPLHF
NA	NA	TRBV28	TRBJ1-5	TGTGCCAGCAGTTTATTTCTCGGCTTAGATCCCGGCTTTAAGACAGGTAATAGCAATCAGCCCCAGCATTTT	CASSLFLGLDPGFKTGNSNQPQHF
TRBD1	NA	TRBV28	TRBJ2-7	TGTGCCAGCAGTTCGTTCGGACAGGTGAGCTCCTACGAGCAGTACTTC	CASSSFGQVSSYEQYF
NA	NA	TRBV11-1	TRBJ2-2	TGTGCCAGCAGCTTAGGGCCCCGCGGTAGCGGTAACACCGGGGAGCTGTTTTTT	CASSLGPRGSGNTGELFF
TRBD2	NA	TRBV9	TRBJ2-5	TGTGCCAGCAGCGTAGTTCTAGCGGGAGGAGAGACCCAGTACTTC	CASSVVLAGGETQYF
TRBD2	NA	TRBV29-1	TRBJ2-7	TGCAGCGCCTACGGACTAGCGGGAACCTACGAGCAGTACTTC	CSAYGLAGTYEQYF
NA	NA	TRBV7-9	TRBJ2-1	TGTGCCAGCAGCTTCGTGGGCACCGGGACTCGCTACAATGAGCAGTTCTTC	CASSFVGTGTRYNEQFF
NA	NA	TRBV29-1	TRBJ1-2	TGCAGCGTTAATTACGGCGACTATGGCTACACCTTC	CSVNYGDYGYTF
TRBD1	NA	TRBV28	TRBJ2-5	TGTGCCAGCACTTACAGGGGCGCTGTAGGGGAGACCCAGTACTTC	CASTYRGAVGETQYF
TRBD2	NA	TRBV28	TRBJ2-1	TGTGCCAGCAGCCCAGGACTAGCGGGAGGCCGGAATGAGCAGTTCTTC	CASSPGLAGGRNEQFF
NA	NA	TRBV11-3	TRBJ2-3	TGTGCCAGCAGTTCGGAGGCAACAGATACGCAGTATTTT	CASSSEATDTQYF
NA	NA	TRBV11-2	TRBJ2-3	TGTGCCAGCACTCCTGGGATGGAGGCGCAGTATTTT	CASTPGMEAQYF
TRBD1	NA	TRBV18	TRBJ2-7	TGTGCCAGCTCACCCGGGACAGGGTCGTACGAGCAGTACTTC	CASSPGTGSYEQYF
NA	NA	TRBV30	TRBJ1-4	TGTGCCTGGAGTGTAGGGACACTTAATGAAAAACTGTTTTTT	CAWSVGTLNEKLFF
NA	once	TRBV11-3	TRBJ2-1	TGTGCCAGCGCGGCGGGGAGTTCCTACAATGAGCAGTTCTTC	CASAAGSSYNEQFF
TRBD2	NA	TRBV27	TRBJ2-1	TGTGCCAGCAGTTTACCCCCAACTAGCGGGAGTGGTAATGAGCAGTTCTTC	CASSLPPTSGSGNEQFF
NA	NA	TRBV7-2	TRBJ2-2	TGTGCCAGCAGCCTGACCCTATATGAAAAGAACACCGGGGAGCTGTTTTTT	CASSLTLYEKNTGELFF
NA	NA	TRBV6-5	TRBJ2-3	TGTGCCAGCAGCCGAGGAGGGCAAGATACGCAGTATTTT	CASSRGGQDTQYF
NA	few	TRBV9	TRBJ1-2	TGTGCCAGCAGCACTCTGGTGGGGAGCTATGGCTACACCTTC	CASSTLVGSYGYTF
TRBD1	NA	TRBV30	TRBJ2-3	TGTGCCTGGAGTGTACTAGGACAGGGTAGAGATACGCAGTATTTT	CAWSVLGQGRDTQYF
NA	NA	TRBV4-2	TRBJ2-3	TGTGCCAGCAGCCAGCAGGGTGGAGATACGCAGTATTTT	CASSQQGGDTQYF
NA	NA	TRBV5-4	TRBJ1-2	TGTGCCAGCAGCCCCACCGTAAAGGGGGGGTCCTATGGCTACACCTTC	CASSPTVKGGSYGYTF
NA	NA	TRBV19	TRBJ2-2	TGTGCCAGTAGTATAGCTTCCGGGGAGCTGTTTTTT	CASSIASGELFF
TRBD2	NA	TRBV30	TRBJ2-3	TGTGCCTGGAGTGTAGGACTAGCGGGAGGAACAGATACGCAGTATTTT	CAWSVGLAGGTDTQYF
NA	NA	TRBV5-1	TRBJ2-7	TGCGCCAGCAGGTCACCGGAGACAGCCAGCTACGAGCAGTACTTC	CASRSPETASYEQYF
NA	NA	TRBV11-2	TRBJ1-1	TGTGCCAGCAGCTTAGTATCAGTCCGTCAGGACCGGAACACTGAAGCTTTCTTT	CASSLVSVRQDRNTEAFF
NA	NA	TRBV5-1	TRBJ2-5	TGCGCCAGCAGCTTAGGATCGGCAAGGACCCAGTACTTC	CASSLGSARTQYF
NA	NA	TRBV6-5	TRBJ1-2	TGTGCCAGCAGTTACGGGGGCTCCAGCGGCTACACCTTC	CASSYGGSSGYTF
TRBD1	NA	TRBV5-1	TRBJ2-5	TGCGCCAGCAGCTTGGGGGACAGGGAGAATCGAAAGACCCAGTACTTC	CASSLGDRENRKTQYF
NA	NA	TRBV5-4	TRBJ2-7	TGTGCCAGCAGCCCGCGTGACGCCCACTCTATAAGCTTC	CASSPRDAHSISF
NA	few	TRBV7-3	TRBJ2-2	TGTGCCAGCAGACCAAGGGCCAACACCGGGGAGCTGTTTTTT	CASRPRANTGELFF
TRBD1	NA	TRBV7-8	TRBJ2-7	TGTGCCAGCAGCGCCGGACAGGTATACGAGCAGTACTTC	CASSAGQVYEQYF
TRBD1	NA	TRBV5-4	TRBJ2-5	TGTGCCAGCAGCTATACAGGGGGGGAGACCCAGTACTTC	CASSYTGGETQYF
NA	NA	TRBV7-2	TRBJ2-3	TGTGCCAGCACCTTGACCCGCACAGATACGCAGTATTTT	CASTLTRTDTQYF
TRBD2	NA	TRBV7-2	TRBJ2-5	TGTGCCAGCAGCCCCGAACTAGCGGGATACCTAGAGACCCAGTACTTC	CASSPELAGYLETQYF
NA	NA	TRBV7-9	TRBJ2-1	TGTGCCAGCAGCTCCCAGGGCTCCTACAATGAGCAGTTCTTC	CASSSQGSYNEQFF
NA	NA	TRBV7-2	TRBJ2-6	TGTGCCAGCAGCTTAGTCGTGTCTGGGGCCAACGTCCTGACTTTC	CASSLVVSGANVLTF
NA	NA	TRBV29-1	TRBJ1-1	TGCAGCGTTGCACTTCGGGCGGGGCCTATGAACACTGAAGCTTTCTTT	CSVALRAGPMNTEAFF
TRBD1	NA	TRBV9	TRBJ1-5	TGTGCCAGCAGCGTAGCGGACAGGGTAAATCAGCCCCAGCATTTT	CASSVADRVNQPQHF
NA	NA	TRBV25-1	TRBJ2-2	TGTGCCAGCAGTGACCCGGGGAAGAATCCGGGGAACACCGGGGAGCTGTTTTTT	CASSDPGKNPGNTGELFF
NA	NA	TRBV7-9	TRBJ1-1	TGTGCCAGCAGCCAGACGCAGATACCGCGAGCTTTCTTT	CASSQTQIPRAFF
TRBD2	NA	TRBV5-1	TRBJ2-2	TGCGCCAGCAGCCCAGGAAGTGGGGGAGCGGGAACCGGGGAGCTGTTTTTT	CASSPGSGGAGTGELFF
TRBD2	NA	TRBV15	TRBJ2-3	TGTGCCACCAGCCGGCGGGGGGGTGATACGCAGTATTTT	CATSRRGGDTQYF
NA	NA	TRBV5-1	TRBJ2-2	TGCGCCAGCAGCTTGGCGGCAGGGGTGAACACCGGGGAGCTGTTTTTT	CASSLAAGVNTGELFF